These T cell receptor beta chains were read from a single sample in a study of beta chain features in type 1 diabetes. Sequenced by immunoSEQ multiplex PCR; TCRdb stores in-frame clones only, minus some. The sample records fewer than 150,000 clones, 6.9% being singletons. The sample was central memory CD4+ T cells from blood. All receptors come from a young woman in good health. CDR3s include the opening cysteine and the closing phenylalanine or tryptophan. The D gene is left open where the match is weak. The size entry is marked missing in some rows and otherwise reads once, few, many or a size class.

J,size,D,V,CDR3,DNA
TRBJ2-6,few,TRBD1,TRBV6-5,CASSYGTGAANVLTF,TGTGCCAGCAGTTACGGGACAGGGGCGGCCAACGTCCTGACTTTC
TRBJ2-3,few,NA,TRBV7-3,CASSLVLANTDTQYF,TGTGCCAGCAGCTTAGTTCTCGCGAATACAGATACGCAGTATTTT
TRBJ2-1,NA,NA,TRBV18,CASSREIGNEQFF,TGTGCCAGCTCGAGGGAGATTGGGAATGAGCAGTTCTTC
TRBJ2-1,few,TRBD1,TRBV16,CASSQSQGTGNEQFF,TGTGCCAGCAGCCAATCCCAGGGGACAGGCAATGAGCAGTTCTTC
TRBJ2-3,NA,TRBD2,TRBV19,CASKGLAESTDTQYF,TGTGCCAGTAAAGGACTAGCGGAAAGCACAGATACGCAGTATTTT
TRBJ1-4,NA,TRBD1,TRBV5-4,CASSRDRTNEKLFF,TGTGCCAGCAGCCGGGACAGAACTAATGAAAAACTGTTTTTT
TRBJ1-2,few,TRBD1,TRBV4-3,CASSQGSTGGRGYTF,TGCGCCAGCAGCCAAGGGTCTACAGGGGGCCGTGGCTACACCTTC
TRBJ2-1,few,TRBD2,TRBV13,CASSDLRGVNEQFF,TGTGCCAGCAGTGATCTTCGGGGGGTTAATGAGCAGTTCTTC
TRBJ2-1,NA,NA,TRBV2,CASSPLAVNNEQFF,TGTGCCAGCAGTCCGTTAGCGGTAAACAATGAGCAGTTCTTC
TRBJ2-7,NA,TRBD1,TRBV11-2,CASRQDRYEQYF,TGTGCCAGCAGACAGGACAGGTACGAGCAGTACTTC
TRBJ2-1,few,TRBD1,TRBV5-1,CASSPGQALYNEQFF,TGCGCCAGCAGCCCGGGACAGGCGCTCTACAATGAGCAGTTCTTC
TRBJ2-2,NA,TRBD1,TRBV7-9,CASSLRDRNTGELFF,TGTGCCAGCAGCTTAAGGGACAGAAACACCGGGGAGCTGTTTTTT
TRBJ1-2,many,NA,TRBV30,CAWERGLNGYTF,TGTGCCTGGGAAAGGGGGTTGAATGGCTACACCTTC
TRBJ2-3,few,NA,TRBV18,CASSSSGTSTDTQYF,TGTGCCAGCTCATCTTCCGGTACTAGCACAGATACGCAGTATTTT
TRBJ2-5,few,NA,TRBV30,CAWRKQGSQETQYF,TGTGCCTGGAGAAAACAGGGATCCCAAGAGACCCAGTACTTC
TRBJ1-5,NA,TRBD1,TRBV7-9,CASSMGQVEDQPQHF,TGTGCCAGCAGCATGGGACAGGTAGAAGATCAGCCCCAGCATTTT
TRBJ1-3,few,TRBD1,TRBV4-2,CASADRTGGNTIYF,TGTGCCAGCGCCGACCGGACAGGGGGAAACACCATATATTTT
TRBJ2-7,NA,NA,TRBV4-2,CASSQGGGSYEQYF,TGTGCCAGCAGCCAAGGAGGTGGGAGCTACGAGCAGTACTTC
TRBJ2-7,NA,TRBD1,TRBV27,CASTPGQGKYEQYF,TGTGCCAGCACCCCGGGACAGGGGAAATACGAGCAGTACTTC
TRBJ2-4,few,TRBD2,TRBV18,CASSPGLGTSQNIQYF,TGTGCCAGCTCACCAGGACTAGGTACATCCCAAAACATTCAGTACTTC
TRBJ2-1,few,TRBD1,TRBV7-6,CASSRGLDEQFF,TGTGCCAGCAGCAGGGGGCTAGATGAGCAGTTCTTC
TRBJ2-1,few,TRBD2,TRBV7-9,CASSTRLASRGEQFF,TGTGCCAGCAGCACCCGACTAGCTTCTAGAGGTGAGCAGTTCTTC
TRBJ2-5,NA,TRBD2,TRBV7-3,CASTSLASQETQYF,TGTGCCAGCACCTCACTAGCGTCCCAAGAGACCCAGTACTTC
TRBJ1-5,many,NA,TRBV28,CASRGASNQPQHF,TGTGCCAGCAGGGGGGCGAGCAATCAGCCCCAGCATTTT
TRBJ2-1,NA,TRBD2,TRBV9,CASSAGLAGGRNEQFF,TGTGCCAGCAGCGCGGGACTAGCGGGAGGTCGGAATGAGCAGTTCTTC
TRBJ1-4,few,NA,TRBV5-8,CASSYLPGVEEKLFF,TGTGCCAGCAGCTACCTACCAGGGGTAGAAGAAAAACTGTTTTTT
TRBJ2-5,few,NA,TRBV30,CAWTQAGGEWETQYF,TGTGCCTGGACCCAAGCCGGAGGGGAGTGGGAGACCCAGTACTTC
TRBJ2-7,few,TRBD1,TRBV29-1,CSVDLPGQNYEQYF,TGCAGCGTAGATCTCCCGGGACAGAACTACGAGCAGTACTTC
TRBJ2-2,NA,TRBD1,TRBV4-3,CASSRPGQGIAGELFF,TGCGCCAGCAGCCGACCGGGACAGGGGATCGCCGGGGAGCTGTTTTTT
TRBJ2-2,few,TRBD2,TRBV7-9,CASSSRPGGSDTGELFF,TGTGCCAGCAGCTCCCGCCCGGGCGGGAGTGACACCGGGGAGCTGTTTTTT
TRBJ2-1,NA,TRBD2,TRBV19,CASSPRGSGRVLGEQFF,TGTGCCAGTAGTCCCCGGGGGAGCGGGAGGGTTCTCGGGGAGCAGTTCTTC
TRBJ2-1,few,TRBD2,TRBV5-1,CASSLATSDYEQFF,TGCGCCAGCAGCTTGGCTACTAGCGACTATGAGCAGTTCTTC
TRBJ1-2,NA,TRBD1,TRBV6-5,CASRGGQGVSYGYTF,TGTGCCAGCAGGGGAGGACAGGGGGTGAGCTATGGCTACACCTTC
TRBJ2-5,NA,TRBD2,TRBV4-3,CASSQGSSGTGGETQYF,TGCGCCAGCAGCCAAGGGAGTAGCGGGACGGGGGGAGAGACCCAGTACTTC
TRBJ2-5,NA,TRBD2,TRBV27,CASSFSVGEGTQYF,TGTGCCAGCAGTTTTAGCGTAGGGGAGGGGACCCAGTACTTC
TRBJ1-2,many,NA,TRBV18,CASSPTQGSGYTF,TGTGCCAGCTCACCTACACAGGGTTCGGGCTACACCTTC
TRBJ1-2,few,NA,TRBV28,CASTLEGYGYTF,TGTGCCAGCACCCTTGAGGGATATGGCTACACCTTC
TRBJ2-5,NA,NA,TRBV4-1,CASSQDGTSWETQYF,TGCGCCAGCAGCCAAGATGGCACATCGTGGGAGACCCAGTACTTC
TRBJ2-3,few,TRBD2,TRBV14,CASSPWFGAGSSTDTQYF,TGTGCCAGCAGCCCTTGGTTTGGAGCGGGGAGCAGCACAGATACGCAGTATTTT
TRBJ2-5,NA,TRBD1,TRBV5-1,CASRRGQVLQETQYF,TGCGCCAGCAGAAGGGGACAGGTCCTGCAAGAGACCCAGTACTTC
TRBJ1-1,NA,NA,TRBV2,CASRPDSKAFF,TGTGCCAGCAGACCCGACAGCAAGGCTTTCTTT